One sample yielded the 23 T cell receptor beta chains listed below, sequenced in a study of early T cells in non-severe SARS-CoV-2 infection. Using its own MiXCR run on the 5' RACE reads, TCRdb lists one record per CDR3 protein. This table has 70,000 or so distinct CDR3 sequences, roughly 10% appearing once. Sequences were obtained from whole blood. The receptors derive from an adult who was a healthcare worker with PCR-confirmed SARS-CoV-2 infection or an uninfected control (not recorded which).

This clonotype has only a few counts. The chain employs TRBV20-1 and TRBJ1-2, with D uncertain. The CDR3 length is 14 residues. V was clipped by 0 bases and J by 10 bases, with 18 bases between them. Germline V lookup: CDR1 DFQATT, CDR2 SNEGSKA (reference sequence). For the CDR3, the DNA is TGCAGTGCTAGAGAATTCGGGGAGTCTATGGACTACACCTTC. Translated, it gives CSAREFGESMDYTF.

In its sample, this clonotype was seen a few times. The V gene is TRBV7-2, the J gene TRBJ2-3; 14 bases line up with TRBD2. Germline V lookup: CDR1 SGHTA, CDR2 FQGNSA. This CDR3 region has 16 residues. The V segment lost 5 bases and the J segment 4 bases; nucleotides outside the gene matches: 5. The CDR3 sequence is CASSTRLAGGPDTQYF. CDR3 in DNA: TGTGCCAGCAGCACCCGACTAGCGGGAGGGCCAGATACGCAGTATTTT.

This clonotype came up many times. The chain couples TRBV5-4 to TRBJ1-1, with unresolved D. Trimming pared 10 bases from V and 5 bases from J, leaving 15 bases between. CDR1 is SGHNT and CDR2 is YYREEE in the germline V gene (reference sequence). This CDR3 comprises 12 residues. In nucleotides, the CDR3 is TGTGCCTGTTCCATTTGGGCGACTGAAGCTTTCTTT. Encoded protein: CACSIWATEAFF.

The sample holds many counts of this clonotype. The rearrangement uses TRBV13 and TRBJ1-3; D remains unclear. The ends were cut back, 4 bases at V and 3 bases at J, with 4 bases in the middle. In germline, CDR1 is PRHDT, CDR2 FYEKMQ (reference sequence). CDR3 length: 12 residues. This CDR3 is CASSWGGNTIYF. The CDR3 nucleotides read TGTGCCAGCAGCTGGGGTGGAAACACCATATATTTT.

On this clonotype itself: A read error may produce the germline difference seen at one junction end. V usage is TRBV7-6 and J usage is TRBJ2-1; 8 nucleotides align to TRBD2. This CDR3 is 15 amino acids long. Germline CDR1 SGHVS, CDR2 FNYEAQ. CDR3 amino acids: CASSLATSGHNEQFF. CDR3 DNA: TGTGCCAGCAGCCTAGCCACTAGCGGACACAATGAGCAGTTCTTC.

The chain recombines TRBV20-1 with TRBJ2-7; TRBD2 matches at 8 bases. The trim removed 1 base at V and 3 bases at J, leaving 5 bases unmatched. CDR1 DFQATT and CDR2 SNEGSKA come from the germline V gene (reference sequence). This CDR3 is 14 amino acids long. CDR3 DNA sequence: TGCAGTGCTAGAGTCCCGGGAGGGGACTACGAGCAGTACTTC. Translating it yields CSARVPGGDYEQYF.

This clonotype was observed a handful of times. The rearrangement links TRBV23-1 to TRBJ1-1; D is uncertain. TRBV23-1 is placed among ORFs of uncertain function. With 0 bases removed from V and 2 bases from J, the gap between germline ends came to 4 bases. This CDR3 comprises 13 residues. CDR3: CASSQSDNTEAFF. The CDR3 bases are TGCGCCAGCAGTCAATCTGACAACACTGAAGCTTTCTTT.

The chain joins TRBV10-3 to TRBJ1-2; TRBD1 aligns across 7 bases. Unmatched junction bases numbered 1, after V lost 6 bases and J lost 0 bases. The CDR3 totals 13 residues. The germline CDR1 and CDR2 sequences are ENHRY and SYGVKD. The CDR3 here is CAIRGQTNYGYTF. The CDR3 DNA reads as TGTGCCATCAGGGGACAGACTAACTATGGCTACACCTTC.

This clonotype was found a few times. The chain uses TRBV12-3 or TRBV12-4 and TRBJ2-3, with 9 positions matching TRBD1. CDR3 length: 16 amino acids. Losses at the gene ends were 6 bases for V and 4 bases for J; bases not matched to a gene: 11. CDR3 sequence: CASSSDRTGAADTQYF. CDR3 nucleotide sequence: TGTGCCAGCAGCTCAGACCGGACAGGGGCTGCAGATACGCAGTATTTT.

At least ten counts were recorded for this clonotype. The chain employs TRBV24-1 and TRBJ2-3, with 9 nucleotides matching TRBD1. The CDR3 runs to 17 residues. Germline CDR1 and CDR2: KGHDR and SFDVKD. The trim removed 4 bases at V and 0 bases at J, leaving 7 bases unmatched. The CDR3 region is CATSDPRDRASTDTQYF. The CDR3 bases are TGTGCCACCAGTGACCCCCGGGACAGGGCTAGCACAGATACGCAGTATTTT.

The chain combines TRBV4-1 with TRBJ2-7; the match to TRBD2 covers 12 bases. This CDR3 comprises 17 residues. V shed 3 bases and J 3 bases; nucleotides not matched to a gene: 9. Germline V lookup: CDR1 MGHRA, CDR2 YSYEKL. CDR3 residues: CASSQPTSGRYLYEQYF. Here the CDR3 DNA reads TGCGCCAGCAGCCAGCCCACTAGCGGGAGGTACCTCTACGAGCAGTACTTC.

In this sample, this clonotype turned up a few times. The genes are TRBV2 and TRBJ1-5; no definite D call. The CDR3 sequence is 14 residues long. The germline V gene encodes CDR1 SNHLY and CDR2 FYNNEI. The V end lost 1 base, the J end lost 0 bases, and 4 bases lay between the germline ends. This chain's CDR3 is CASSEVDSNQPQHF. As DNA, the CDR3 is TGTGCCAGCAGTGAAGTGGATAGCAATCAGCCCCAGCATTTT.

The chain couples TRBV3-1 to TRBJ2-1; 9 bases match TRBD2. The CDR3 spans 16 residues. Germline trimming cut 6 bases from V and 4 bases from J; bases unmatched to any gene: 10. The V gene's germline CDR1 is LGHDT and CDR2 YNNKEL (reference sequence). CDR3 loop: CASSLITSGLYNEQFF. The CDR3 coding sequence is TGTGCCAGCAGTCTCATTACTAGCGGGTTGTACAATGAGCAGTTCTTC.

The V gene is TRBV5-6, the J gene TRBJ1-5; possibly TRBD1 for D (6 bases). V was pared by 2 bases and J by 4 bases, with 10 bases between. This CDR3 spans 14 amino acids. Germline CDR1 reads SGHDT; CDR2 reads YYEEEE. The CDR3 nucleotides are TGTGCCAGCAGCTTTTTGGGGGCTAATCAGCCCCAGCATTTT. It specifies CASSFLGANQPQHF.

This clonotype turned up a few times. J is TRBJ2-3 and V is TRBV6-1, with 10 bases lining up with TRBD2. Trimming cost V 8 bases and J 4 bases; bases outside gene matches: 18. This CDR3 contains 18 residues. CDR1 and CDR2 (germline): MNHNS, SASEGT. DNA of the CDR3: TGTGCCAGCTCTCGGATGGGGGCTAGCGGGAGTTTCGCAGATACGCAGTATTTT. This encodes CASSRMGASGSFADTQYF.

In this sample, this clonotype turned up many times. The CDR3 region is CSANFGTGLRNEQFF. The DNA for the CDR3 is TGCAGTGCTAATTTCGGGACAGGGTTAAGAAATGAGCAGTTCTTC. V usage is TRBV20-1 and J usage is TRBJ2-1; 9 bases are a match to TRBD1. V lost 4 bases and J lost 7; bases outside the gene matches: 11. The CDR3 covers 15 residues. Germline CDR1 DFQATT, CDR2 SNEGSKA (reference sequence).

This clonotype occurred many times. J is TRBJ2-7 and V is TRBV7-9, with unresolved D. V was trimmed by 3 bases and J by 0 bases, leaving 3 bases between them. In germline, CDR1 is SEHNR, CDR2 FQNEAQ (reference sequence). CDR3 length: 12 residues. CDR3 loop: CASSLVSYEQYF. The CDR3 DNA sequence: TGTGCCAGCAGCTTGGTCTCCTACGAGCAGTACTTC.

This clonotype was counted between two and nine times. J is TRBJ2-5 and V is TRBV5-1; no reliable D call. CDR1 is SGHRS, CDR2 YFSETQ, per germline. V was pared by 0 bases and J by 1 base, with 13 bases between. The CDR3 totals 16 residues. The CDR3 DNA is TGCGCCAGCAGCTTGGTAGGTGGTCTTCTCCAAGAGACCCAGTACTTC. It specifies CASSLVGGLLQETQYF.

This clonotype turned up a few times. This chain joins TRBV7-2 and TRBJ2-3; 7 bases are shared with TRBD2. The trim removed 3 bases at V and 4 bases at J, leaving 10 bases unmatched. The germline gives CDR1 SGHTA, CDR2 FQGNSA. The length of the CDR3 is 16 residues. CDR3 sequence (DNA): TGTGCCAGCAGCTTCGCCGCGGGAGTCCCCCCAGATACGCAGTATTTT. Translating gives CASSFAAGVPPDTQYF.

There are a few counts of this clonotype. The CDR3 bases are TGCGCCAGCAGCCAAGATAGCCGGAGGACTGAAGCTTTCTTT. Its protein product is CASSQDSRRTEAFF. The chain carries TRBV4-3 and TRBJ1-1; D is uncertain. Germline V CDR1 and CDR2: LGHNA, YSLEER. V was cut by 0 bases and J by 5 bases, with 10 bases left in between. The CDR3 runs 14 residues.

V gene TRBV7-2 combines with J gene TRBJ2-7, with 7 bases lining up with TRBD2. After removal of 5 bases from V and 6 bases from J, the junction contained 10 bases not matched to a gene. The CDR3 is 14 amino acids. Looked up from germline, CDR1 is SGHTA and CDR2 is FQGNSA. The DNA for the CDR3 is TGTGCCAGCAGCCCGACTAGCCTCGTGTCCGAGCAGTACTTC. As protein: CASSPTSLVSEQYF.

The chain links TRBV29-1 to TRBJ2-3; D is unresolved. The CDR3 is 12 residues long. Germline CDR1 is SQVTM and CDR2 is ANQGSEA. Trimming took off 5 bases at V and 8 bases at J, with 14 bases between the two ends. The CDR3 reads CSVYLVEGTQYF. The CDR3 nucleotides read TGCAGCGTTTACTTGGTAGAAGGTACGCAGTATTTT.

This sequence joins TRBV5-1 and TRBJ1-2; possibly TRBD1 for D (6 bases). The V end was cut by 4 bases, the J end by 5 bases, with 12 bases between. CDR1 and CDR2 (germline): SGHRS, YFSETQ. The CDR3 is made up of 13 amino acids. CDR3 coding DNA: TGCGCCAGCAGCCTAGGACAGCTTTATGGCTACACCTTC. Its protein product is CASSLGQLYGYTF.